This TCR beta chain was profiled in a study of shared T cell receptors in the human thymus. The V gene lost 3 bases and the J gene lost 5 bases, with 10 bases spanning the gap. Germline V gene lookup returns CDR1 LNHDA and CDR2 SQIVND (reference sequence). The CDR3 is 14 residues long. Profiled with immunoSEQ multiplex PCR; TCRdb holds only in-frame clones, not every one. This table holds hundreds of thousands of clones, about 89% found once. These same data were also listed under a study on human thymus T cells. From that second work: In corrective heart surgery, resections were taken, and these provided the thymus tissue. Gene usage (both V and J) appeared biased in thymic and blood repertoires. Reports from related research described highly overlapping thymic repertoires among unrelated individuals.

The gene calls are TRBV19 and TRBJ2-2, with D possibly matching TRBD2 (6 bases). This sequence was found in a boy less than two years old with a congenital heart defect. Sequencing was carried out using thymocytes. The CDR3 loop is CASSMEGKTGELFF. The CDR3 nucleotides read TGTGCCAGTAGTATGGAGGGAAAGACCGGGGAGCTGTTTTTT.